These 3 T cell receptor beta chains were all obtained from the same sample, sequenced in a study of blood T cells in healthy people across ages. Alongside a J-beta primer mix, a sample-barcoded 5' primer served in a second PCR lasting roughly 6 to 11 cycles. TCRdb fed the 5' RACE reads into MiXCR, producing one record per CDR3 protein. Of hundreds of thousands of distinct CDR3 sequences listed, under 40% were seen once; the top ten hold 10% to 15%. The sample consisted of blood. The receptors come from a man aged 18 to 30 in good health.

The V call is TRBV19, the J call TRBJ2-3; maybe TRBD2 (5 bases). Trimming took 10 bases from V and 1 from J, leaving 12 bases between them. Germline CDR1 and CDR2: LNHDA and SQIVND (reference sequence). CDR3 length equals 13 residues. CDR3 bases: TGTGCCACCAAGACTACCGGCACAGATACGCAGTATTTT. Its translation is CATKTTGTDTQYF.

The chain uses TRBV4-3 and TRBJ1-1, with no clear D. The CDR3 is made up of 15 amino acids. Germline V lookup: CDR1 LGHNA, CDR2 YSLEER. V lost 4 bases and J 6 bases, leaving 18 bases between the germline ends. CDR3 amino acids: CASSLGRGLVAEAFF. CDR3 bases: TGCGCCAGCAGCCTTGGCCGGGGATTGGTCGCTGAAGCTTTCTTT.

Only a few counts were recorded for this clonotype. The gene calls are TRBV6-2 or TRBV6-3 and TRBJ2-2; the match to TRBD1 covers 10 bases. CDR3 length: 14 residues. V gave up 6 bases and J gave up 4 bases; unmatched junction bases: 2. Germline assignment: CDR1 MNHEY and CDR2 SVGEGT. The CDR3 here is CASRRTGGTGELFF. For the CDR3, the DNA is TGTGCCAGCAGGAGGACAGGGGGCACCGGGGAGCTGTTTTTT.